Shown below are 30 T cell receptor beta chains from a single sample sequenced in a study of blood T cell repertoires in COVID-19 (TCRdb year 2020). Receptor libraries were prepared by the immunoSEQ multiplex PCR assay. What TCRdb holds here is the immuneACCESS table cut down to in-frame rearrangements. Part of the clones is not present; checked against another copy, under half of the missing clones reflect an unresolved V gene, and the others are unexplained. A total of about 120,000 clones appear in this sample, 70% to 90% of them only once. The ten largest clones represent approximately 10% of the sample. The sequenced sample consisted of peripheral blood. The receptor set was obtained from a man in his forties or fifties with acute or convalescent COVID-19.

This clone was recorded once. The gene calls are TRBV9 and TRBJ2-3; 8 bases are a match to TRBD2. Unmatched junction bases numbered 4, after V lost 3 bases and J lost 7 bases. Germline CDR1 is SGDLS and CDR2 is YYNGEE. This CDR3 is 13 amino acids long. This chain's CDR3 is CASSGTSLYTQYF. The CDR3 DNA reads as TGTGCCAGCAGCGGGACTAGCCTGTATACGCAGTATTTT.

This clone was detected only once. This chain uses TRBV7-9 with TRBJ1-5; 7 bases line up with TRBD1. Per germline, CDR1 SEHNR and CDR2 FQNEAQ (reference sequence). The CDR3 is made up of 15 amino acids. J gave up 6 bases and V 0 bases, and 5 bases lay outside the gene matches. This CDR3 reads CASSLAGGEGQPQHF. CDR3 in DNA: TGTGCCAGCAGCTTAGCAGGGGGCGAGGGTCAGCCCCAGCATTTT.

The rearrangement uses TRBV2 and TRBJ2-7; D may be TRBD1 (5 bases). Trimming left V 1 base short and J 0 bases short, with 13 bases between. The CDR3 is 16 residues long. CDR1 SNHLY and CDR2 FYNNEI come from the germline V gene. CDR3 DNA sequence: TGTGCCAGCAGTGAAGTTGGTGGACAAGACTCCTACGAGCAGTACTTC. Protein sequence: CASSEVGGQDSYEQYF.

CDR3 protein: CAWSPDRGSYNSPLHF. The CDR3 DNA follows: TGTGCCTGGAGTCCCGACAGGGGCTCCTATAATTCACCCCTCCACTTT. The chain couples TRBV30 to TRBJ1-6; 8 nucleotides agree with TRBD1. CDR1 is GTSNPN and CDR2 is SVGIG in the germline V gene (reference sequence). This CDR3 region has 16 residues. J gave up 0 bases and V 2 bases, and 3 bases lay outside the gene matches.

The chain combines TRBV7-9 with TRBJ1-4; 9 nucleotides match TRBD1. J lost 5 bases, V lost 2 bases, and 3 bases had no gene match. From germline, CDR1 is SEHNR and CDR2 FQNEAQ (reference sequence). The CDR3 loop spans 15 amino acids. CDR3 sequence: CASSLMGTGNEKLFF. CDR3 nucleotides: TGTGCCAGCAGCTTAATGGGGACAGGGAATGAAAAACTGTTTTTT.

This clone appeared a single time. V gene TRBV6-5 combines with J gene TRBJ1-6; TRBD1 might be the D (5 bases). The CDR3 runs to 15 residues. V was cut by 7 bases and J by 13 bases, with 23 bases left in between. From germline, CDR1 is MNHEY and CDR2 SVGAGI. DNA of the CDR3: TGTGCCAGCACAAAAAGGGTGGGGGGAGGTTTTCCCCTCCACTTT. Amino acid sequence: CASTKRVGGGFPLHF.

The chain recombines TRBV6-5 with TRBJ2-5; D is possibly TRBD1 (6 bases). CDR1 and CDR2 (germline): MNHEY, SVGAGI. The CDR3 has 16 residues. The V end was cut by 4 bases, the J end by 5 bases, with 20 bases between. The CDR3 region is CASSSRVGTLRETQYF. Here the CDR3 DNA reads TGTGCCAGCAGTTCGAGGGTGGGGACACTACGGGAGACCCAGTACTTC.

The V and J genes are TRBV14 and TRBJ2-1; possibly TRBD2 for D (5 bases). Trimming took off 4 bases at V and 7 bases at J, with 32 bases between the two ends. This CDR3 contains 20 residues. The germline V gene has CDR1 SGHDN and CDR2 FVKESK. In nucleotides, the CDR3 is TGTGCCAGCAGCCTTAGCCCCCAAGTTATCAGACTAAGCCGGAGGAATGAGCAGTTCTTC. Protein product: CASSLSPQVIRLSRRNEQFF.

The chain is built from TRBV5-4 and TRBJ2-3; a possible D gene is TRBD1 (6 bases). Trimming took 0 bases from V and 6 from J, leaving 14 bases between them. This CDR3 is built from 15 residues. Germline V CDR1 and CDR2: SGHNT, YYREEE (reference sequence). CDR3 loop: CASSLGQVVFDTQYF. For the CDR3, the DNA is TGTGCCAGCAGCTTGGGACAGGTAGTATTTGATACGCAGTATTTT.

This chain links TRBV25-1 with TRBJ2-3; no clear D gene. The germline CDR1 and CDR2 sequences are MGHDK and SYGVNS. V was pared by 3 bases and J by 0 bases, with 7 bases between. The CDR3 is made up of 14 amino acids. The CDR3 DNA reads TGTGCCAGCAGTGACCCTACTAGCACAGATACGCAGTATTTT. Translating gives CASSDPTSTDTQYF.

V is TRBV28 and J is TRBJ1-1, with a weak D call TRBD1 (6 bases). There are 14 residues in the CDR3. Per the germline V gene, CDR1 is MDHEN and CDR2 is SYDVKM. Trimming removed 6 bases at V and 5 bases at J, with 16 bases between. CDR3: CASSTTGRRTEAFF. CDR3 bases: TGTGCCAGCAGCACGACAGGCCGTAGGACTGAAGCTTTCTTT.

The rearrangement links TRBV29-1 to TRBJ2-7; TRBD2 is a possible D gene (5 bases). Germline V lookup: CDR1 SQVTM, CDR2 ANQGSEA. V lost 4 bases, J lost 4 bases, and 17 bases lay in between. The CDR3 spans 14 residues. DNA for the CDR3: TGCAGCGTTGGTATGAGAGCGAGAGGGTACGAGCAGTACTTC. Its protein is CSVGMRARGYEQYF.

This rearrangement joins TRBV4-2 to TRBJ1-4; TRBD1 might be the D (6 bases). V was clipped by 3 bases and J by 2 bases, with 16 bases between them. Germline V gene sequence: CDR1 LGHNA, CDR2 YNFKEQ. The CDR3 has 17 amino acids. Here the CDR3 DNA reads TGTGCCAGCAGCCAGCCCACAGGGTCGTTCACTAATGAAAAACTGTTTTTT. It translates to CASSQPTGSFTNEKLFF.

The sample holds many counts of this clone. The chain joins TRBV10-3 to TRBJ1-2, with TRBD1 as a possible D gene (5 bases). Germline V lookup: CDR1 ENHRY, CDR2 SYGVKD. The V end lost 0 bases, the J end lost 6 bases, and 17 bases lay between the germline ends. The CDR3 consists of 16 residues. CDR3: CAISESLFGGVDGYTF. The CDR3 bases are TGTGCCATCAGTGAGTCCCTTTTTGGAGGGGTGGATGGCTACACCTTC.

CDR3 DNA sequence: TGTGCCAGCAGACAGGGACAAAACACTGAAGCTTTCTTT. Translating gives CASRQGQNTEAFF. The V call is TRBV9, the J call TRBJ1-1; perhaps TRBD1 as D (6 bases). Germline CDR1 is SGDLS and CDR2 is YYNGEE. The V gene lost 5 bases and the J gene lost 2 bases, with 10 bases spanning the gap. The CDR3 contains 13 residues.

The chain carries TRBV7-2 and TRBJ2-1; TRBD2 matches 9 bases. V shed 5 bases and J 4 bases; nucleotides not matched to a gene: 6. Germline CDR1 reads SGHTA; CDR2 reads FQGNSA. The CDR3 totals 15 residues. CDR3 in DNA: TGTGCCAGCAGCCTGTTAGCGGGGGAGTACAATGAGCAGTTCTTC. Amino acids: CASSLLAGEYNEQFF.

V usage is TRBV5-1 and J usage is TRBJ1-3; D is ambiguous. Deletions cut 0 bases from V and 0 bases from J, with 7 bases between. CDR3 length equals 15 residues. The V gene's germline CDR1 is SGHRS and CDR2 YFSETQ. The CDR3 bases are TGCGCCAGCAGCTTGGGCGTGAACTCTGGAAACACCATATATTTT. It yields the protein CASSLGVNSGNTIYF.

The V gene is TRBV6-5, the J gene TRBJ1-1; D unclear. CDR3 length: 15 residues. Per germline, CDR1 MNHEY and CDR2 SVGAGI. Trimming cost V 7 bases and J 4 bases, with 19 bases left between them. The CDR3 here is CASTPSPRAGTEAFF. In nucleotides, the CDR3 is TGTGCCAGCACCCCCTCCCCCCGTGCGGGCACTGAAGCTTTCTTT.

This clone was recorded a few times. The gene calls are TRBV5-5 and TRBJ1-6; D is possibly TRBD1 (5 bases). The CDR3 contains 15 residues. V lost 4 bases, J lost 4 bases, and 12 bases lay in between. Germline loops: CDR1 SGHKS, CDR2 YYEKEE (reference sequence). CDR3 loop: CASSPFGGYNSPLHF. In DNA, the CDR3 is TGTGCCAGCAGCCCGTTCGGGGGGTATAATTCACCCCTCCACTTT. Full variable domain (remainder filled in from reference TRBV5-5 and TRBJ1-6): DAGVTQSPTHLIKTRGQQVTLRCSPISGHKSVSWYQQVLGQGPQFIFQYYEKEERGRGNFPDRFSARQFPNYSSELNVNALLLGDSALYLCASSPFGGYNSPLHFGNGTRLTVT.

This chain uses TRBV29-1 with TRBJ2-2, with D perhaps matching TRBD1 (6 bases). This CDR3 contains 14 residues. Trimming pared 4 bases from V and 4 bases from J, leaving 13 bases between. Germline CDR1 is SQVTM and CDR2 is ANQGSEA. The CDR3 sequence is CSVVNRDATGELFF. The CDR3 bases are TGCAGCGTTGTAAACAGGGATGCCACCGGGGAGCTGTTTTTT.

The chain joins TRBV19 to TRBJ2-3; D remains unclear. Germline CDR1 and CDR2: LNHDA and SQIVND (reference sequence). The CDR3 extends over 13 amino acids. Between the trimmed V and J ends, which lost 6 bases and 7 bases, there was a span of 14 bases. In DNA, the CDR3 is TGTGCCAGTAGCTCCGGAAGCGCCAATACGCAGTATTTT. Translating gives CASSSGSANTQYF.

The V call is TRBV2, the J call TRBJ1-1; D gene uncertain. Germline CDR1 and CDR2: SNHLY and FYNNEI. Between the trimmed V and J ends, which lost 6 bases and 1 base, there was a span of 9 bases. This CDR3 contains 13 residues. Here the CDR3 DNA reads TGTGCCAGCAGCGAGGACTGGAACACTGAAGCTTTCTTT. This sequence encodes CASSEDWNTEAFF.

The chain links TRBV3-1 (or the pseudogene TRBV3-2) to TRBJ1-1; no reliable D call. V was shortened by 2 bases and J by 4 bases, with 14 bases between the two germline ends. This CDR3 is built from 15 residues. CDR1 is LGHDT, CDR2 YNNKEL, per germline (reference sequence). The CDR3 region has the DNA TGTGCCAGCAGCCAATTAACAACCGGGGTCACTGAAGCTTTCTTT. Its protein is CASSQLTTGVTEAFF.

The chain joins TRBV5-4 to TRBJ2-2; 8 nucleotides agree with TRBD1. The V gene's germline CDR1 is SGHNT and CDR2 YYREEE (reference sequence). The CDR3 is made up of 19 amino acids. Losses at the gene ends were 2 bases for V and 8 bases for J; bases not matched to a gene: 20. The CDR3 here is CASSLDMPPQGAPGGELFF. In DNA form, the CDR3 reads TGTGCCAGCAGCTTAGATATGCCCCCCCAGGGGGCGCCAGGGGGGGAGCTGTTTTTT. The full variable domain, its missing parts supplied by reference TRBV5-4 and TRBJ2-2, is ETGVTQSPTHLIKTRGQQVTLRCSSQSGHNTVSWYQQALGQGPQFIFQYYREEENGRGNFPPRFSGLQFPNYSSELNVNALELDDSALYLCASSLDMPPQGAPGGELFFGEGSRLTVL.

The chain joins TRBV5-5 to TRBJ1-6; weak D call: TRBD1 (6 bases). Germline lookup yields CDR1 SGHKS and CDR2 YYEKEE (reference sequence). The V gene lost 4 bases and the J gene lost 7 bases, with 15 bases spanning the gap. The CDR3 sequence is 15 residues long. The CDR3 DNA follows: TGTGCCAGCAGCCTGCAAAAACAGGGAAATTCACCCCTCCACTTT. Translation: CASSLQKQGNSPLHF. Full variable domain (remainder filled in from reference TRBV5-5 and TRBJ1-6): DAGVTQSPTHLIKTRGQQVTLRCSPISGHKSVSWYQQVLGQGPQFIFQYYEKEERGRGNFPDRFSARQFPNYSSELNVNALLLGDSALYLCASSLQKQGNSPLHFGNGTRLTVT.

This rearrangement joins TRBV4-2 to TRBJ2-3, with 9 bases matching TRBD2. V lost 1 base, J lost 0 bases, and 11 bases stayed unmatched. The CDR3 covers 19 residues. CDR1 is LGHNA and CDR2 is YNFKEQ in the germline V gene. As DNA, the CDR3 is TGTGCCAGCAGCCAAGGCGCGGGGGGGCTCGGCTCTAGCACAGATACGCAGTATTTT. Protein: CASSQGAGGLGSSTDTQYF.

The chain couples TRBV20-1 to TRBJ1-2; TRBD1 might be the D (5 bases). The length of the CDR3 is 11 residues. CDR1 is DFQATT, CDR2 SNEGSKA, per germline (reference sequence). The CDR3 DNA reads TGCCGGGCAGGGTACGTCGGGGGCTACACCTTC. Protein: CRAGYVGGYTF.

The V gene is TRBV7-9, the J gene TRBJ1-5; the D gene is possibly TRBD1 (5 bases). The V gene's germline CDR1 is SEHNR and CDR2 FQNEAQ (reference sequence). The CDR3 contains 15 residues. Trimming cost V 5 bases and J 4 bases, with 15 bases left between them. The CDR3 DNA reads as TGTGCCAGCAGCCGCGACAGAAACCTGAATCAGCCCCAGCATTTT. This translates into CASSRDRNLNQPQHF.

The gene calls are TRBV7-2 and TRBJ2-7; weak D call: TRBD2 (5 bases). Germline V CDR1 and CDR2: SGHTA, FQGNSA. The ends were cut back, 1 base at V and 2 bases at J, with 12 bases in the middle. This CDR3 is 15 amino acids long. The CDR3 reads CASSLGSSLPYEQYF. The CDR3 bases are TGTGCCAGCAGCTTAGGGTCTAGCTTACCCTACGAGCAGTACTTC.

The gene calls are TRBV29-1 and TRBJ2-3; no reliable D call. CDR1 is SQVTM, CDR2 ANQGSEA, per germline. The CDR3 is 13 residues long. V was pared by 5 bases and J by 2 bases, with 11 bases between. The chain's CDR3 is CSVLKKATDTQYF. In nucleotides, the CDR3 is TGCAGCGTTCTTAAAAAAGCCACAGATACGCAGTATTTT.